A single sample is the source of the 17 T cell receptor beta chains below, sequenced in a study of STAT3 mutations in large granular lymphocyte leukemia (dated by TCRdb to between 2018 and 2021). The antigens these receptors bind are not known. The protocol used for the library was the immunoSEQ multiplex PCR assay. The table was pulled from immuneACCESS by TCRdb, which kept in-frame rearrangements only. Such tables lose some clones; where checked, under half of the loss comes from unresolved V genes, and the rest has no known cause. The sample includes some 37,000 clones, with over 75% observed a single time. Clones ranked in the top ten supply roughly 0.39% of the sample. What the study reported, not specific to this receptor: All T-LGLL patients had at least one immunodominant TCRbeta clonotype, and roughly half had multiple immunodominant subclonotypes.

Sequencing used PBMCs. The receptors were gathered from a human donor with T large granular lymphocyte leukemia. Some clones in this sample may be carry-over from other donors' samples.

The CDR3 nucleotides read TGTGCCAGCAGTCAAAGGACAGGGAAGGATGAGCAGTTCTTC. The encoded protein is CASSQRTGKDEQFF. V is TRBV7-9 and J is TRBJ2-1, with 8 bases matching TRBD1. The trim removed 6 bases at V and 8 bases at J, leaving 9 bases unmatched. Germline V gene data show CDR1 as SEHNR and CDR2 as FQNEAQ (reference sequence). The CDR3 length is 14 residues.

CDR3 sequence: CASSEGQGNSPLHF. The CDR3, as DNA: TGCGCCAGCAGCGAGGGACAGGGGAATTCACCCCTCCACTTT. This chain connects TRBV5-1 to TRBJ1-6; the match to TRBD1 covers 10 bases. Germline CDR1 is SGHRS and CDR2 is YFSETQ. This CDR3 has 14 amino acids. J lost 7 bases, V lost 4 bases, and 2 bases had no gene match.

The CDR3 sequence is CASSPQGTASGQPQHF. In DNA form, the CDR3 reads TGCGCCAGCAGCCCCCAAGGGACGGCATCCGGTCAGCCCCAGCATTTT. The chain links TRBV4-1 to TRBJ1-5, with D possibly TRBD1 on 5 matching bases. CDR1 and CDR2 from the germline V gene are MGHRA and YSYEKL. The V end was cut by 4 bases, the J end by 6 bases, with 19 bases between. This CDR3 contains 16 residues.

This chain uses TRBV18 with TRBJ1-6; 7 bases are a match to TRBD1. This CDR3 comprises 16 residues. Germline V gene data show CDR1 as KGHSH and CDR2 as LQKENI. Unmatched junction bases numbered 13, after V lost 4 bases and J lost 10 bases. In DNA, the CDR3 is TGTGCCAGCTCACAAGGACAGGCAACTATAGGATCACCCCTCCACTTT. Amino acids: CASSQGQATIGSPLHF.

The J gene is TRBJ2-3, the V gene TRBV11-2, with D perhaps matching TRBD2 (6 bases). The CDR3 sequence is 16 residues long. V gave up 4 bases and J gave up 6 bases, with 20 bases separating them. Germline CDR1 is SGHAT and CDR2 is FQNNGV. CDR3 protein: CASSSLPTSEWDTQYF. CDR3 sequence (DNA): TGTGCCAGCAGCTCCCTCCCGACTAGTGAATGGGATACGCAGTATTTT.

The rearrangement links TRBV5-1 to TRBJ1-2, with D tentatively TRBD1 (5 bases). This CDR3 region has 15 residues. Germline loops: CDR1 SGHRS, CDR2 YFSETQ. Trimming left V 1 base short and J 6 bases short, with 16 bases between. The CDR3 bases are TGCGCCAGCAGCTTGCGGGGCCTCGGGAGGGATGGCTACACCTTC. This gives the protein CASSLRGLGRDGYTF.

The chain recombines TRBV28 with TRBJ1-6; D may be TRBD1 (6 bases). In germline, CDR1 is MDHEN, CDR2 SYDVKM. CDR3 length: 18 amino acids. Trimming cost V 3 bases and J 10 bases, with 25 bases left between them. Here the CDR3 reads CASSFRQGSGGPISPLHF. The CDR3 nucleotides are TGTGCCAGCAGTTTCCGGCAGGGGTCGGGAGGGCCCATCTCACCCCTCCACTTT.

The chain has TRBV4-3 and TRBJ1-4; 7 bases line up with TRBD1. CDR3 size: 15 residues. From germline, CDR1 is LGHNA and CDR2 YSLEER. The ends lost 0 bases at V and 7 bases at J; junction bases unmatched: 5. The CDR3 spells CASSQDEGDSEKLFF. CDR3 DNA: TGCGCCAGCAGCCAAGACGAGGGGGACAGTGAAAAACTGTTTTTT.

The chain joins TRBV6-6 to TRBJ1-2, with D tentatively TRBD1 (6 bases). The CDR3 runs to 13 residues. The germline V and J ends were trimmed by 6 bases and 8 bases, with 16 bases remaining between them. Per germline, CDR1 MNHNY and CDR2 SVGAGI (reference sequence). CDR3 region: CASREGGGRGYTF. The CDR3, as DNA: TGTGCCAGCAGAGAAGGGGGAGGCAGGGGCTACACCTTC.

The gene calls are TRBV6-1 and TRBJ2-2; 7 nucleotides match TRBD1. The germline CDR1 and CDR2 sequences are MNHNS and SASEGT. The V gene end was trimmed by 4 bases and the J gene end by 4 bases; junction bases not matched to a gene: 18. The CDR3 consists of 19 residues. DNA for the CDR3: TGTGCCAGCAGTGTCGCTCTCCGCGGTGGGACAGCAGTCACCGGGGAGCTGTTTTTT. Translating gives CASSVALRGGTAVTGELFF.

J is TRBJ1-2 and V is TRBV19; 8 nucleotides agree with TRBD1. CDR1 and CDR2 (germline): LNHDA, SQIVND (reference sequence). This CDR3 contains 16 residues. The J segment lost 8 bases and the V segment lost 4 bases, leaving 15 bases of the junction unmatched. CDR3 sequence: CASSTRTGSLLRGYTF. The CDR3, as DNA: TGTGCCAGTAGTACTCGGACAGGGTCACTCTTGAGGGGCTACACCTTC.

The gene calls are TRBV7-2 and TRBJ2-7, with D maybe TRBD2 (6 bases). The germline V gene has CDR1 SGHTA and CDR2 FQGNSA. The CDR3 is 13 residues long. V shed 11 bases and J shed 3 bases, with 17 bases lying between them. The CDR3 DNA is TGTGCCTCCGGGGGAGTCATGTACTACGAGCAGTACTTC. Translating gives CASGGVMYYEQYF.

This chain links TRBV18 with TRBJ2-4; 9 positions match TRBD1. Germline V gene lookup returns CDR1 KGHSH and CDR2 LQKENI. V lost 3 bases, J lost 2 bases, and 5 bases stayed unmatched. This CDR3 spans 16 amino acids. CDR3 amino acids: CASSPRTGVTKNIQYF. In DNA, the CDR3 is TGTGCCAGCTCACCTAGGACAGGGGTGACCAAAAACATTCAGTACTTC. Full variable domain (missing parts from reference TRBV18 and TRBJ2-4): NAGVMQNPRHLVRRRGQEARLRCSPMKGHSHVYWYRQLPEEGLKFMVYLQKENIIDESGMPKERFSAEFPKEGPSILRIQQVVRGDSAAYFCASSPRTGVTKNIQYFGAGTRLSVL.

This chain links TRBV7-2 with TRBJ1-5; unclear D gene. V lost 1 base and J 4 bases, leaving 11 bases between the germline ends. The germline gives CDR1 SGHTA, CDR2 FQGNSA. There are 15 residues in the CDR3. Here the CDR3 reads CASSLVGRDNQPQHF. In nucleotides, the CDR3 is TGTGCCAGCAGCTTAGTTGGTCGAGATAATCAGCCCCAGCATTTT.

The V call is TRBV29-1, the J call TRBJ2-5; 10 nucleotides match TRBD2. Trimming removed 7 bases from V and 0 bases from J; junction bases left unmatched: 8. Germline lookup yields CDR1 SQVTM and CDR2 ANQGSEA. The length of the CDR3 is 15 residues. Here the CDR3 reads CSARTSGDYQETQYF. The CDR3, as DNA: TGCAGCGCCCGGACTAGCGGAGACTACCAAGAGACCCAGTACTTC.

This chain connects TRBV4-3 to TRBJ1-4, with TRBD1 identical over 8 bases. Per the germline V gene, CDR1 is LGHNA and CDR2 is YSLEER. This CDR3 has 16 residues. The junction had 8 bases not matched to a gene; V was cut back by 0 bases and J by 8 bases. CDR3 region: CASSQERARGLEKLFF. DNA for the CDR3: TGCGCCAGCAGCCAAGAGAGGGCCAGGGGGCTCGAAAAACTGTTTTTT.

The chain recombines TRBV6-1 with TRBJ2-7; the match to TRBD1 covers 7 bases. From germline, CDR1 is MNHNS and CDR2 SASEGT. The V and J ends lost 4 bases and 2 bases, in that order; junction bases with no gene match: 8. This CDR3 is built from 15 residues. CDR3 coding DNA: TGTGCCAGCAGTGCCTACAGGGGACCCACCTACGAGCAGTACTTC. Its translation: CASSAYRGPTYEQYF.